Listed here are 5 T cell receptor beta chains from one sample, sequenced in a study of cytomegalovirus exposure and HLA in healthy donors. Measured with immunoSEQ multiplex PCR; TCRdb has only the in-frame clones, and not every one. Of approximately 88,000 clones listed, almost 85% were seen once; the top ten hold about 12%. What was sequenced was PBMCs. These receptors were obtained from a woman aged 18-35 years in good health and CMV-seropositive.

The genes are TRBV18 and TRBJ1-1, with 7 bases aligning to TRBD1. The V segment lost 1 base and the J segment 4 bases; nucleotides outside the gene matches: 3. The germline CDR1 and CDR2 sequences are KGHSH and LQKENI. This CDR3 is 14 amino acids long. CDR3 region: CASSPLTGPTEAFF. Here the CDR3 DNA reads TGTGCCAGCTCACCACTGACAGGGCCCACTGAAGCTTTCTTT.

The chain carries TRBV28 and TRBJ2-7; TRBD1 matches at 7 bases. Looked up from germline, CDR1 is MDHEN and CDR2 is SYDVKM. Trimming cost V 5 bases and J 1 base; bases outside gene matches: 8. This CDR3 region has 15 residues. Here the CDR3 DNA reads TGTGCCAGCAGTGGTGGGGGACAGATTTCCTACGAGCAGTACTTC. Its protein is CASSGGGQISYEQYF.

In nucleotides, the CDR3 is TGTGCCAGTAGTGTACAGGGGGCGAACACCGGGGAGCTGTTTTTT. Translating it yields CASSVQGANTGELFF. The chain combines TRBV19 with TRBJ2-2, with 8 bases aligning to TRBD1. The V and J ends lost 5 bases and 0 bases, in that order; junction bases with no gene match: 2. Germline V gives CDR1 LNHDA, CDR2 SQIVND (reference sequence). This CDR3 spans 15 amino acids. Supplemented by reference TRBV19 and TRBJ2-2, the full variable domain reads DGGITQSPKYLFRKEGQNVTLSCEQNLNHDAMYWYRQDPGQGLRLIYYSQIVNDFQKGDIAEGYSVSREKKESFPLTVTSAQKNPTAFYLCASSVQGANTGELFFGEGSRLTVL.

The chain uses TRBV4-1 and TRBJ2-3; no definite D call. This CDR3 is built from 15 residues. Germline CDR1 MGHRA, CDR2 YSYEKL. The V gene lost 1 base and the J gene lost 2 bases, with 10 bases spanning the gap. The CDR3 sequence is CASSQGSPFTDTQYF. In DNA form, the CDR3 reads TGCGCCAGCAGCCAAGGTTCCCCCTTCACAGATACGCAGTATTTT.

This sequence joins TRBV6-1 and TRBJ1-1; possible D gene TRBD1, 5 bases. CDR3 length: 15 amino acids. With 6 bases removed from V and 8 bases from J, the gap between germline ends came to 22 bases. Germline lookup yields CDR1 MNHNS and CDR2 SASEGT. CDR3 amino acids: CASSPRGREDAEAFF. The CDR3 DNA sequence: TGTGCCAGCAGCCCCCGGGGGAGAGAGGACGCAGAAGCTTTCTTT.